A selection of T cell receptor beta chains follows, all from one sample in a study of shared clonotypes between healthy human individuals. Libraries were prepared by immunoSEQ multiplex PCR; TCRdb keeps only in-frame clonotypes and omits some of them. The table lists around 2,000,000 clones, around 96% of them singletons. Sample: naive CD8+ T cells sorted from blood. These receptors were collected from a young man in good health. Both conserved end residues are part of each CDR3. The order of the fields is clone size, J gene, CDR3 length, V gene, D gene, CDR3 DNA, CDR3 protein. D genes are given only for firm matches. Clone size is stated in some rows and not others, as once, few, many or a class when expanded.

>NA|TRBJ1-1|12|TRBV6-6|NA
TGTGCCAGCAGTCACCTCAACACTGAAGCTTTCTTT
CASSHLNTEAFF
>NA|TRBJ2-1|15|TRBV5-1|TRBD1
TGCGCCAGCAGCTTTAGTCAGGGGGCATACAATGAGCAGTTCTTC
CASSFSQGAYNEQFF
>NA|TRBJ2-1|13|TRBV6-6|TRBD1
TGTGCCACCTCCGGGACAGCCCTTAATGAGCAGTTCTTC
CATSGTALNEQFF
>NA|TRBJ2-5|16|TRBV7-8|NA
TGTGCCAGCAGCTTTTCCCGGGACACCGAGGAGGAGACCCAGTACTTC
CASSFSRDTEEETQYF
>NA|TRBJ1-1|12|TRBV28|NA
TGTGCCAGCAGTTATATCGGCACTGAAGCTTTCTTT
CASSYIGTEAFF
>NA|TRBJ2-1|17|TRBV2|TRBD1
TGTGCCAGCAGTGAAGCGGCGCAGGGGGCTATCGCGAATGAGCAGTTCTTC
CASSEAAQGAIANEQFF
>once|TRBJ2-7|14|TRBV19|TRBD1
TGTGCCAGTAGTATGGGGACAGGGATCAACGAGCAGTACTTC
CASSMGTGINEQYF
>NA|TRBJ2-5|16|TRBV7-9|TRBD2
TGTGCCAGCAGCACCCGACTAGCGGGAGGGCCTGAGACCCAGTACTTC
CASSTRLAGGPETQYF
>NA|TRBJ2-3|12|TRBV7-4|NA
TGTGCCAGCAGCCAATGCGCGGATACGCAGTATTTT
CASSQCADTQYF
>NA|TRBJ2-1|14|TRBV15|NA
TGTGCCACCAGCAGCATCCTAACTTACAATGAGCAGTTCTTC
CATSSILTYNEQFF
>few|TRBJ2-5|13|TRBV7-9|NA
TGTGCCAGCTTAGGTTCGTACCAAGAGACCCAGTACTTC
CASLGSYQETQYF
>NA|TRBJ2-7|12|TRBV7-8|TRBD1
TGTGCCAGCAGCTCGACAGGGTCCGAGCAGTACTTC
CASSSTGSEQYF
>once|TRBJ2-7|13|TRBV7-6|NA
TGTGCCAGCAGCTCGGGATCTTTGTACGAGCAGTACTTC
CASSSGSLYEQYF
>NA|TRBJ2-2|15|TRBV7-9|NA
TGTGCCAGCAGCTCCAGGGGGGGGAACACCGGGGAGCTGTTTTTT
CASSSRGGNTGELFF
>NA|TRBJ1-1|14|TRBV5-4|NA
TGTGCCAGCAGCTACGGGACAACGGGCACTGAAGCTTTCTTT
CASSYGTTGTEAFF
>once|TRBJ2-7|15|TRBV12-5|TRBD2
TGTGCTAGTGGTTTTAGCGGGCCTAGCTCCTACGAGCAGTACTTC
CASGFSGPSSYEQYF
>NA|TRBJ2-1|18|TRBV9|TRBD2
TGTGCCAGCAGCGTTCAGGGACTAGCGGGGGGACTTAACAATGAGCAGTTCTTC
CASSVQGLAGGLNNEQFF
>NA|TRBJ2-3|14|TRBV5-4|TRBD1
TGTGCCAGCAGCACGGACAGGGTGGCAGATACGCAGTATTTT
CASSTDRVADTQYF
>NA|TRBJ2-2|14|TRBV6-6|NA
TGTGCCAGCAGTTACTCGACTGACACCGGGGAGCTGTTTTTT
CASSYSTDTGELFF
>NA|TRBJ1-1|13|TRBV15|NA
TGTGCCACTTCTTACGGGGTGAACACTGAAGCTTTCTTT
CATSYGVNTEAFF
>NA|TRBJ2-7|12|TRBV19|NA
TGTGCCAGTAGTAATTGGGGGGAAGAGCAGTACTTC
CASSNWGEEQYF
>NA|TRBJ2-1|15|TRBV11-2|NA
TGTGCCAGCAGCATCGACAGGAGCTCCTACAATGAGCAGTTCTTC
CASSIDRSSYNEQFF
>once|TRBJ2-2|13|TRBV7-6|NA
TGTGCCAGCAGCCCAAAAATGGGCGGGGAGCTGTTTTTT
CASSPKMGGELFF
>NA|TRBJ2-1|15|TRBV27|TRBD2
TGTGCCAGCAGTCCCCTAGCGGGGGCCGACAATGAGCAGTTCTTC
CASSPLAGADNEQFF
>NA|TRBJ2-3|17|TRBV28|TRBD1
TGTGCCAGCGGGCTACCGGGACAGCCTTCTTCGGGAGATACGCAGTATTTT
CASGLPGQPSSGDTQYF
>NA|TRBJ1-5|16|TRBV27|NA
TGTGCCAGCAGTTTAGGGGACGGCATTAGCAATCAGCCCCAGCATTTT
CASSLGDGISNQPQHF
>NA|TRBJ1-1|13|TRBV15|NA
TGTGCCACCAGCAGGGATGGGAATACTGAAGCTTTCTTT
CATSRDGNTEAFF
>NA|TRBJ2-3|15|TRBV19|TRBD2
TGTGCCAGTAGTTCCACTAGCGGGCGCACAGATACGCAGTATTTT
CASSSTSGRTDTQYF
>NA|TRBJ2-7|15|TRBV11-2|NA
TGTGCCAGCAGCTTAGTAGCGGCAAGCTCCTACGAGCAGTACTTC
CASSLVAASSYEQYF
>once|TRBJ1-2|15|TRBV7-9|NA
TGTGCCAGCAGCTTAGGAGGTACAGAGCCTTATGGCTACACCTTC
CASSLGGTEPYGYTF
>NA|TRBJ2-2|14|TRBV5-8|NA
TGTGCCAGCAGCCCGATCGGGTACACCGGGGAGCTGTTTTTT
CASSPIGYTGELFF
>NA|TRBJ2-3|13|TRBV14|NA
TGTGCCAGCAGCCAAGAGTGGGCAGATACGCAGTATTTT
CASSQEWADTQYF
>NA|TRBJ2-2|16|TRBV9|NA
TGTGCCAGCAGCGCATCCAGGACCTTGAACACCGGGGAGCTGTTTTTT
CASSASRTLNTGELFF
>NA|TRBJ1-4|14|TRBV5-5|NA
TGTGCCAGCAGCTTGGTAGGAACTAATGAAAAACTGTTTTTT
CASSLVGTNEKLFF
>NA|TRBJ1-1|14|TRBV6-5|TRBD1
TGTGCCAGCAGTCAGGGACAGGTGAACACTGAAGCTTTCTTT
CASSQGQVNTEAFF
>NA|TRBJ1-1|14|TRBV9|NA
TGTGCCAGCAGCGTAGGGGCCTTAGGGACTGAAGCTTTCTTT
CASSVGALGTEAFF